The clone carrying this T cell receptor beta chain was picked up a small number of times. Its antigen is not known. TCRdb called the 5' RACE reads again in MiXCR, with one record for every CDR3 protein. The sample contains approximately 400,000 distinct CDR3 sequences, 15% to 20% of which appear only once. The record originates from a study of CD8 T cells in ankylosing spondylitis. Study results and limitations: Clones linked to disease were reported to show significant enrichment in matched ankylosing spondylitis synovial fluid. A motif in TCR beta, a set of under 10 highly homologous variants, appeared characteristic of ankylosing spondylitis blood.

Germline loops: CDR1 SGHRS, CDR2 YFSETQ. The CDR3 loop spans 15 amino acids. Deletions cut 4 bases from V and 5 bases from J, with 13 bases between. The rearrangement links TRBV5-1 to TRBJ2-6; D is uncertain. This clonotype originated in a male donor with ankylosing spondylitis. The sequenced sample was blood, either unsorted or a sorted T cell fraction (not recorded which). The CDR3 loop reads CASSPDGSRANVLTF. The CDR3 DNA reads TGCGCCAGCAGCCCGGATGGGTCTCGGGCCAACGTCCTGACTTTC.